Listed below are T cell receptor beta chains from one sample, sequenced in a study of blood T cell repertoires in COVID-19. Sequencing was performed with immunoSEQ multiplex PCR; in TCRdb, only in-frame clones are kept and a portion is missing. The sample holds 110,000 or so clones; over 75% are singletons and the top ten take 7.5% to 9.5%. The sequenced sample was peripheral blood. Receptors were obtained from a woman between 65 and 79 years old who had recovered from COVID-19. The CDR3 runs from the conserved cysteine through the conserved F or W. D genes are given only for firm matches. Only part of the rows carry a size: once, few, many, or a class if the clone is expanded.

length,V,D,size,J,CDR3,DNA
14,TRBV4-2,TRBD2,NA,TRBJ2-5,CASSQVGGDETQYF,TGTGCCAGCAGCCAAGTCGGGGGGGATGAGACCCAGTACTTC
15,TRBV7-9,TRBD2,NA,TRBJ2-1,CASSPGLAGYNEQFF,TGTGCCAGCAGCCCAGGACTAGCGGGATACAATGAGCAGTTCTTC
14,TRBV6-6,TRBD1,NA,TRBJ1-1,CASSYSRQGTEAFF,TGTGCCAGCAGTTACTCTAGACAGGGCACTGAAGCTTTCTTT
14,TRBV28,NA,NA,TRBJ1-2,CASSSRGILYGYTF,TGTGCCAGCAGTTCCCGGGGAATTCTCTATGGCTACACCTTC
14,TRBV5-5,NA,NA,TRBJ2-1,CASSASTGKHEQFF,TGTGCCAGCAGCGCCAGCACAGGGAAGCATGAGCAGTTCTTC
16,TRBV10-3,TRBD2,NA,TRBJ2-1,CAISSDSGSYGNEQFF,TGTGCCATCAGTTCCGATAGCGGGAGTTACGGGAATGAGCAGTTCTTC
16,TRBV9,TRBD1,NA,TRBJ1-6,CASSPSGQGVHSPLHF,TGTGCCAGCAGCCCATCGGGACAGGGGGTTCATTCACCCCTCCACTTT
11,TRBV5-4,NA,NA,TRBJ2-1,CASSPGGEQFF,TGTGCCAGCAGCCCGGGTGGGGAGCAGTTCTTC
17,TRBV4-3,TRBD2,NA,TRBJ2-2,CASSQEISGGRTGELFF,TGCGCCAGCAGCCAAGAAATAAGCGGGGGGAGGACCGGGGAGCTGTTTTTT
15,TRBV27,TRBD1,NA,TRBJ1-4,CASSWGAGTGEKLFF,TGTGCCAGCAGTTGGGGGGCGGGGACAGGAGAGAAACTGTTTTTT
17,TRBV11-2,TRBD2,NA,TRBJ2-3,CASSLIPGGRSTDTQYF,TGTGCCAGCAGCTTAATCCCGGGGGGGAGAAGCACAGATACGCAGTATTTT
13,TRBV5-6,NA,NA,TRBJ2-2,CASGVRGTGELFF,TGTGCCAGCGGGGTTAGGGGCACCGGGGAGCTGTTTTTT
15,TRBV15,TRBD1,NA,TRBJ1-5,CATSRGTASNQPQHF,TGTGCCACCAGCAGGGGGACAGCTAGCAATCAGCCCCAGCATTTT
13,TRBV12-3/TRBV12-4,NA,NA,TRBJ2-2,CASSFVEGGELFF,TGTGCCAGCAGTTTTGTGGAGGGCGGGGAGCTGTTTTTT
17,TRBV7-3,NA,NA,TRBJ2-1,CASSLRPMEGAYNEQFF,TGTGCCAGCAGCTTAAGACCAATGGAGGGGGCTTACAATGAGCAGTTCTTC
19,TRBV18,TRBD2,NA,TRBJ2-1,CASSPRTLAGVGSYNEQFF,TGTGCCAGCTCACCACGAACACTAGCGGGAGTTGGATCCTACAATGAGCAGTTCTTC
15,TRBV5-4,TRBD2,NA,TRBJ2-1,CASSLTSGAYNEQFF,TGTGCCAGCAGCCTAACTAGCGGAGCCTACAATGAGCAGTTCTTC
15,TRBV19,TRBD1,NA,TRBJ1-2,CASSPGQGARYGYTF,TGTGCCAGTAGTCCGGGACAGGGGGCAAGGTATGGCTACACCTTC
18,TRBV7-9,TRBD1,NA,TRBJ2-1,CASSSRGRTGPKWNEQFF,TGTGCCAGCAGTTCTCGCGGGCGGACAGGGCCGAAATGGAATGAGCAGTTCTTC
14,TRBV11-2,NA,NA,TRBJ1-1,CASSLEYASLEAFF,TGTGCCAGCAGCTTGGAGTACGCCTCACTTGAAGCTTTCTTT
15,TRBV28,TRBD1,NA,TRBJ1-1,CASSTWTGGNTEAFF,TGTGCCAGCAGTACATGGACAGGGGGGAACACTGAAGCTTTCTTT
13,TRBV27,NA,few,TRBJ2-2,CASSLSNTRELFF,TGTGCCAGCAGTTTATCTAACACCCGGGAGCTGTTTTTT
13,TRBV29-1,NA,NA,TRBJ1-1,CSVLTMGAPEAFF,TGCAGCGTCCTGACCATGGGGGCCCCTGAAGCTTTCTTT
15,TRBV27,NA,NA,TRBJ1-1,CASRGGRRLNTEAFF,TGTGCCAGCAGAGGCGGTCGGAGGTTGAACACTGAAGCTTTCTTT
15,TRBV5-6,TRBD1,NA,TRBJ1-2,CASSWDMGQGKGYTF,TGTGCCAGCAGCTGGGATATGGGACAGGGAAAAGGCTACACCTTC
18,TRBV6-2/TRBV6-3,TRBD1,NA,TRBJ1-1,CASSYRPRTGGHNTEAFF,TGTGCCAGCAGTTACCGTCCCCGGACAGGGGGTCATAACACTGAAGCTTTCTTT
16,TRBV7-9,TRBD1,NA,TRBJ2-4,CASSTRQGPAKNIQYF,TGTGCCAGCAGCACCCGACAGGGACCGGCCAAAAACATTCAGTACTTC
15,TRBV5-1,TRBD1,once,TRBJ2-2,CASSFWTGGSGELFF,TGCGCCAGCAGCTTTTGGACAGGGGGCTCCGGGGAGCTGTTTTTT
16,TRBV5-4,TRBD1,NA,TRBJ2-1,CASSWGTGGEGNEQFF,TGTGCCAGCAGCTGGGGGACAGGGGGCGAAGGGAATGAGCAGTTCTTC
15,TRBV30,TRBD2,NA,TRBJ2-1,CAWKGAGFSYNEQFF,TGTGCCTGGAAGGGAGCGGGGTTCTCCTACAATGAGCAGTTCTTC
14,TRBV7-3,TRBD1,NA,TRBJ2-3,CASSPRTGLDTQYF,TGTGCCAGCAGCCCACGGACAGGCTTAGATACGCAGTATTTT
16,TRBV5-1,TRBD1,NA,TRBJ1-3,CASSSGQGSSGNTIYF,TGCGCCAGCAGCTCGGGACAGGGCTCATCTGGAAACACCATATATTTT
16,TRBV19,NA,NA,TRBJ1-5,CASSILGGAGNQPQHF,TGTGCCAGTAGTATACTTGGGGGCGCGGGCAATCAGCCCCAGCATTTT
16,TRBV7-9,NA,NA,TRBJ2-2,CASSPPGQKVTGELFF,TGTGCCAGCAGCCCCCCGGGACAAAAAGTGACCGGGGAGCTGTTTTTT
13,TRBV3-1/TRBV3-2,NA,NA,TRBJ2-3,CASSQDYKRTQYF,TGTGCCAGCAGCCAAGATTATAAGCGGACGCAGTATTTT
12,TRBV7-2,NA,NA,TRBJ2-7,CASSLEDRGQYF,TGTGCCAGCAGCTTAGAGGATAGAGGACAGTACTTC
14,TRBV11-2,TRBD2,NA,TRBJ2-5,CASSLVGSGETQYF,TGTGCCAGCAGCTTAGTAGGTAGCGGGGAGACCCAGTACTTC
15,TRBV4-1,NA,once,TRBJ1-5,CASSPFGVGDQPQHF,TGCGCCAGCAGCCCTTTCGGGGTGGGAGATCAGCCCCAGCATTTT
14,TRBV7-9,NA,NA,TRBJ1-2,CASSLGWENYGYTF,TGTGCCAGCAGCTTAGGGTGGGAGAACTATGGCTACACCTTC
17,TRBV3-1/TRBV3-2,TRBD1,NA,TRBJ1-5,CASSIAGTGLTEQPQHF,TGTGCCAGCAGCATTGCCGGGACAGGGTTGACTGAGCAGCCCCAGCATTTT
16,TRBV9,TRBD1,NA,TRBJ2-1,CASTPQGATRANEQFF,TGTGCCAGCACCCCCCAGGGGGCTACTAGGGCCAATGAGCAGTTCTTC
14,TRBV10-3,TRBD2,NA,TRBJ2-7,CAISESLAAYEQYF,TGTGCCATCAGTGAGTCACTAGCGGCCTACGAGCAGTACTTC
14,TRBV5-1,NA,NA,TRBJ1-1,CASRESSMNTEAFF,TGCGCCAGCAGGGAGTCGTCCATGAACACTGAAGCTTTCTTT
12,TRBV6-5,TRBD1,NA,TRBJ1-2,CASSPGQYGYTF,TGTGCCAGCAGTCCGGGACAGTATGGCTACACCTTC